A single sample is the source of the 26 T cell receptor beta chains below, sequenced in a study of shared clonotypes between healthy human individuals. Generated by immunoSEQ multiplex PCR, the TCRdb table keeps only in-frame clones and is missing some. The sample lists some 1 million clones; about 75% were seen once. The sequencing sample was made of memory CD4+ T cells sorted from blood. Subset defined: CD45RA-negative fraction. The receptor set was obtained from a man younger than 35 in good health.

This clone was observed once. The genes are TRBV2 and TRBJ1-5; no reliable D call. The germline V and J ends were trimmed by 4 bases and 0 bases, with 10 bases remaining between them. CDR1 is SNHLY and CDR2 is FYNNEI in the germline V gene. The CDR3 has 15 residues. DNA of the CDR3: TGTGCCAGCAGTGTGTCGGGGATTAGCAATCAGCCCCAGCATTTT. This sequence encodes CASSVSGISNQPQHF.

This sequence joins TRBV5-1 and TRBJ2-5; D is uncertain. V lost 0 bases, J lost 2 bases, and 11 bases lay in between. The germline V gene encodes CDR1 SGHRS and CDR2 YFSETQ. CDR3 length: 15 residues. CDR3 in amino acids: CASSLGVGDQETQYF. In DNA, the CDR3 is TGCGCCAGCAGCTTGGGAGTCGGTGATCAAGAGACCCAGTACTTC. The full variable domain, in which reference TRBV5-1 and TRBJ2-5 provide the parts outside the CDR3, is KAGVTQTPRYLIKTRGQQVTLSCSPISGHRSVSWYQQTPGQGLQFLFEYFSETQRNKGNFPGRFSGRQFSNSRSEMNVSTLELGDSALYLCASSLGVGDQETQYFGPGTRLLVL.

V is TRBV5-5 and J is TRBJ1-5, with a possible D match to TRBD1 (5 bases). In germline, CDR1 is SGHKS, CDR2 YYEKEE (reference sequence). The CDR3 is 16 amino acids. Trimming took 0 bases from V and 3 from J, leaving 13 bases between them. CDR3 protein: CASSLGRGDLNQPQHF. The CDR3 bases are TGTGCCAGCAGCTTGGGGCGGGGGGACCTCAATCAGCCCCAGCATTTT.

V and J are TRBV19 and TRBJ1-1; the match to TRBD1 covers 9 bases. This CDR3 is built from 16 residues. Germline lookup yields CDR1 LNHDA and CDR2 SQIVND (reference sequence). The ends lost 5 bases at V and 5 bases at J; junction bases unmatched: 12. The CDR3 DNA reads TGTGCCAGTAGTGGAGGGACAGGGTTATTGAGGACTGAAGCTTTCTTT. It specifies CASSGGTGLLRTEAFF.

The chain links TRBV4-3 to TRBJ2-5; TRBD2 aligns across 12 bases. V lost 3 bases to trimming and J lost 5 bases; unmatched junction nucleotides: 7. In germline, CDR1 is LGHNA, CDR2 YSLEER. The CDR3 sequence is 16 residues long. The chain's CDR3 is CASSQTTSGRGETQYF. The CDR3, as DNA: TGCGCCAGCAGCCAGACGACTAGCGGGAGAGGGGAGACCCAGTACTTC.

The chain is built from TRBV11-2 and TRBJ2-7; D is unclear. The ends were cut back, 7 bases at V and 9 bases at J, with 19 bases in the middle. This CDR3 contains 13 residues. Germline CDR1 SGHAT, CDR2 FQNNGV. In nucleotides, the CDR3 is TGTGCCAGCACCAGACAAGTCGGGTCCGGGCAGTACTTC. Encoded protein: CASTRQVGSGQYF.

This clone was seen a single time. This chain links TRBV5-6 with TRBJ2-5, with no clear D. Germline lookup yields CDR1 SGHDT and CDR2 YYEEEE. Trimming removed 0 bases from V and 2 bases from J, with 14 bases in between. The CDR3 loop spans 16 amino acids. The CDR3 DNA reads TGTGCCAGCAGCTTGGGGCCCCTGAGTATTCAAGAGACCCAGTACTTC. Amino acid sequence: CASSLGPLSIQETQYF.

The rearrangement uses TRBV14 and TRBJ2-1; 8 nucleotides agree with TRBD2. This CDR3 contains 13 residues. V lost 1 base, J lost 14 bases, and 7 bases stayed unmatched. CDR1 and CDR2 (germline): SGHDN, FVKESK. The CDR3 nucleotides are TGTGCCAGCAGCCAAGTCTCGGGACTAGGGGAGTTCTTC. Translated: CASSQVSGLGEFF.

CDR3 DNA: TGCGCCAGCAGCGCGGTGAGCTCTGGAAACACCATATATTTT. Translating it yields CASSAVSSGNTIYF. The gene calls are TRBV5-1 and TRBJ1-3, with D unresolved. CDR3 length: 14 residues. The ends were cut back, 4 bases at V and 0 bases at J, with 8 bases in the middle. Germline V lookup: CDR1 SGHRS, CDR2 YFSETQ.

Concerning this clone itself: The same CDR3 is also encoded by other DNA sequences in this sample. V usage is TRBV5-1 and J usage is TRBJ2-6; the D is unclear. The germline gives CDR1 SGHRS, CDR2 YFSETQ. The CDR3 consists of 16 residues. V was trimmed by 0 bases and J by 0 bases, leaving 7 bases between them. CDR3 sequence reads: CASSLDGNSGANVLTF. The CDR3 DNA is TGCGCCAGCAGCTTGGACGGTAACTCTGGGGCCAACGTCCTGACTTTC.

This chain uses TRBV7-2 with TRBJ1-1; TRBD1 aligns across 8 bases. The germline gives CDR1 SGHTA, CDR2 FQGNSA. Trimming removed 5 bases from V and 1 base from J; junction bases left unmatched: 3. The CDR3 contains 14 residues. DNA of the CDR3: TGTGCCAGCAGCGTAACAGGGGGGAACACTGAAGCTTTCTTT. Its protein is CASSVTGGNTEAFF.

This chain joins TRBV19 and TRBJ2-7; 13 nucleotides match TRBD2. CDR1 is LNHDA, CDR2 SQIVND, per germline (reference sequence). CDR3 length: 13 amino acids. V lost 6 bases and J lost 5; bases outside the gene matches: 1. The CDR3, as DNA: TGTGCCAGTAGGGGACTAGCGGGAAACGAGCAGTACTTC. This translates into CASRGLAGNEQYF.

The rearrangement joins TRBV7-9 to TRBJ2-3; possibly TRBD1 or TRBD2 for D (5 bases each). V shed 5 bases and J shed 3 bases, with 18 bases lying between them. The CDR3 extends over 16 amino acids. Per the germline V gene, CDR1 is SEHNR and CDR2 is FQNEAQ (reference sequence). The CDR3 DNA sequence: TGTGCCAGCAGCCGGGGCGGAAAAACCAAAACAGATACGCAGTATTTT. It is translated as CASSRGGKTKTDTQYF. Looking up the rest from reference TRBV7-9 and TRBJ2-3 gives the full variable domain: DTGVSQNPRHKITKRGQNVTFRCDPISEHNRLYWYRQTLGQGPEFLTYFQNEAQLEKSRLLSDRFSAERPKGSFSTLEIQRTEQGDSAMYLCASSRGGKTKTDTQYFGPGTRLTVL.

The CDR3 region is CASSFRRLLSNQPQHF. The CDR3 nucleotides read TGTGCCAGCAGTTTTCGCAGACTTTTAAGCAATCAGCCCCAGCATTTT. The chain links TRBV28 to TRBJ1-5; unclear D gene. Trimming took off 3 bases at V and 1 base at J, with 13 bases between the two ends. CDR1 is MDHEN, CDR2 SYDVKM, per germline. The CDR3 has 16 amino acids.

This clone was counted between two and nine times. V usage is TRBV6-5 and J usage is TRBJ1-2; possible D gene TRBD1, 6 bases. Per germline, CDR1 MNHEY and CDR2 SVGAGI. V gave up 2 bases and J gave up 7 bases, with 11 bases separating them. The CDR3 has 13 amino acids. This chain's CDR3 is CASSYTGKVGYTF. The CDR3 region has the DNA TGTGCCAGCAGTTACACAGGGAAAGTTGGCTACACCTTC.

The CDR3, as DNA: TGTGCCAGTAGTATAGCCGGGCTCCAAGAGACCCAGTACTTC. Translated, it gives CASSIAGLQETQYF. This sequence joins TRBV19 and TRBJ2-5; no clear D gene. Germline lookup yields CDR1 LNHDA and CDR2 SQIVND (reference sequence). Trimming pared 1 base from V and 1 base from J, leaving 7 bases between. This CDR3 comprises 14 residues. The full variable domain, rest sourced from reference TRBV19 and TRBJ2-5, is DGGITQSPKYLFRKEGQNVTLSCEQNLNHDAMYWYRQDPGQGLRLIYYSQIVNDFQKGDIAEGYSVSREKKESFPLTVTSAQKNPTAFYLCASSIAGLQETQYFGPGTRLLVL.

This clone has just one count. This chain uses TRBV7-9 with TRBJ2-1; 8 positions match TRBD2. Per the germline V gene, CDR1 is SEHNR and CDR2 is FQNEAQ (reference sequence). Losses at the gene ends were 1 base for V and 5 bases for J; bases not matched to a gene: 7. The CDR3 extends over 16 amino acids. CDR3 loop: CASSLVVSGIHNEQFF. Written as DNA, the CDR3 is TGTGCCAGCAGCTTAGTAGTTAGCGGGATTCACAATGAGCAGTTCTTC.

CDR3 protein: CASSPWGYSNQPQHF. The CDR3 coding sequence is TGTGCCAGCAGCCCGTGGGGGTATAGCAATCAGCCCCAGCATTTT. V and J are TRBV7-8 and TRBJ1-5; D may be TRBD1 (5 bases). The germline CDR1 and CDR2 sequences are SGHVS and FQNEAQ. Trimming removed 5 bases at V and 0 bases at J, with 11 bases between. The CDR3 consists of 15 residues. Complete variable domain (other parts from reference TRBV7-8 and TRBJ1-5): GAGVSQSPRYKVAKRGQDVALRCDPISGHVSLFWYQQALGQGPEFLTYFQNEAQLDKSGLPSDRFFAERPEGSVSTLKIQRTQQEDSAVYLCASSPWGYSNQPQHFGDGTRLSIL.

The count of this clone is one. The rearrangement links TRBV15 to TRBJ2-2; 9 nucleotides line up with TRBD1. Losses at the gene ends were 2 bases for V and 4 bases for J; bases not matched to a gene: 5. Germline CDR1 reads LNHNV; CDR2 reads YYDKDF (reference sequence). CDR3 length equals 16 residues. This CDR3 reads CATSRNRGPGTGELFF. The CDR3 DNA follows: TGTGCCACCAGCAGAAACAGGGGGCCGGGCACCGGGGAGCTGTTTTTT.

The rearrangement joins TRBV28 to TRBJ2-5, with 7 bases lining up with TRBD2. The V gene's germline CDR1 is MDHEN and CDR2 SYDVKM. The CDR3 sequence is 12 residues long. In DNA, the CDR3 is TGTGCGGGGGGGAACGATCAAGAGACCCAGTACTTC. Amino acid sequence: CAGGNDQETQYF.

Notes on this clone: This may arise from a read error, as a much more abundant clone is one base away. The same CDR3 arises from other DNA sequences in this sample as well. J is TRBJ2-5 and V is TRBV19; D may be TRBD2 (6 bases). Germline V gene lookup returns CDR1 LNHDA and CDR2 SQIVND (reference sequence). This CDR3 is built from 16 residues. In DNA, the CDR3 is TGTGCCAGTAGTATCGGACCGGGAGCACCGGGAGAGACTCAGTACTTC. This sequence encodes CASSIGPGAPGETQYF. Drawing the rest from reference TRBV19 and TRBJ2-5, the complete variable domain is DGGITQSPKYLFRKEGQNVTLSCEQNLNHDAMYWYRQDPGQGLRLIYYSQIVNDFQKGDIAEGYSVSREKKESFPLTVTSAQKNPTAFYLCASSIGPGAPGETQYFGPGTRLLVL.

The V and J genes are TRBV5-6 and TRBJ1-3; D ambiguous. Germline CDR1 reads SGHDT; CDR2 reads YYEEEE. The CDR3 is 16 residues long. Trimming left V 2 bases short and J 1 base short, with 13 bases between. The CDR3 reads CASSFAAVPSGNTIYF. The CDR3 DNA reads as TGTGCCAGCAGCTTCGCGGCAGTTCCTTCTGGAAACACCATATATTTT.

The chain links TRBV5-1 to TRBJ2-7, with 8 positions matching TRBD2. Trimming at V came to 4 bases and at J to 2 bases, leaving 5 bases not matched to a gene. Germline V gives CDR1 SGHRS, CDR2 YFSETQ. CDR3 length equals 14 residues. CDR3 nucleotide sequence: TGCGCCAGCAGCGTGAGCGGGGGAACCTACGAGCAGTACTTC. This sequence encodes CASSVSGGTYEQYF.

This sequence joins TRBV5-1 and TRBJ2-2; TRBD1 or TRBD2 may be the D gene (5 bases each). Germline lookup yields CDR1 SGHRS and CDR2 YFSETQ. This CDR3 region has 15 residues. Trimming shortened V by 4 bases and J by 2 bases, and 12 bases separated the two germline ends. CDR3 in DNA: TGCGCCAGCAGCATGGGACCTTTTAACACCGGGGAGCTGTTTTTT. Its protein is CASSMGPFNTGELFF.

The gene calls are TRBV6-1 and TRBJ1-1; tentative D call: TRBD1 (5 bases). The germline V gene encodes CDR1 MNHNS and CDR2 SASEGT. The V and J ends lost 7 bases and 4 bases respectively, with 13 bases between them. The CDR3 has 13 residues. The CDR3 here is CASTRGGPTEAFF. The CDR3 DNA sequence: TGTGCCAGCACCCGTGGGGGTCCCACTGAAGCTTTCTTT.

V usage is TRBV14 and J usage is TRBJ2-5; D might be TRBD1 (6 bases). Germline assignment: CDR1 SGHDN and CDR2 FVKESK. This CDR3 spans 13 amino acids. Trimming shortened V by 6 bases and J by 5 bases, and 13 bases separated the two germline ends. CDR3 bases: TGTGCCAGCAGGGACAGAGGAAGGGAGACCCAGTACTTC. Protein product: CASRDRGRETQYF.